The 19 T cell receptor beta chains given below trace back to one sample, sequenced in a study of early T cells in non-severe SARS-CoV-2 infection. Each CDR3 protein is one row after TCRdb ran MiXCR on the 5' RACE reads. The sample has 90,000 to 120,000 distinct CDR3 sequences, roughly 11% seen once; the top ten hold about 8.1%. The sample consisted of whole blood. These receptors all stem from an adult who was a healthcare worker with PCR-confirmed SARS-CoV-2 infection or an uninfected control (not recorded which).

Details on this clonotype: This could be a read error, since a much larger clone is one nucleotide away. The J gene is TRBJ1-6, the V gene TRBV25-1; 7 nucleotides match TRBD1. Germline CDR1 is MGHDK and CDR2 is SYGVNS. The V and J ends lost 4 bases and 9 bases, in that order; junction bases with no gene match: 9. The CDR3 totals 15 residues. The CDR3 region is CASSGAGTESSPLHF. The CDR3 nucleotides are TGTGCCAGCAGTGGGGCCGGGACAGAGAGTTCACCCCTCCACTTT.

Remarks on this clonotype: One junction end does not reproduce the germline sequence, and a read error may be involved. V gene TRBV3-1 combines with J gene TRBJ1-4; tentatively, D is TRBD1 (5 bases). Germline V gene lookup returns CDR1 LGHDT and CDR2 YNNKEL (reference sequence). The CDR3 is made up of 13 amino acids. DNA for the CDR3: TGTTCCAGCCGTGGGGGTCCCAATGAAAAACTGTTTTTT. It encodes CSSRGGPNEKLFF.

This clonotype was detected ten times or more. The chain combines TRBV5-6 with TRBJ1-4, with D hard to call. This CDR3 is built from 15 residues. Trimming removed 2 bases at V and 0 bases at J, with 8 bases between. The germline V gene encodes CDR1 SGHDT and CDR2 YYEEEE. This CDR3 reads CASSFVDTTNEKLFF. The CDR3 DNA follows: TGTGCCAGCAGCTTTGTGGATACAACTAATGAAAAACTGTTTTTT.

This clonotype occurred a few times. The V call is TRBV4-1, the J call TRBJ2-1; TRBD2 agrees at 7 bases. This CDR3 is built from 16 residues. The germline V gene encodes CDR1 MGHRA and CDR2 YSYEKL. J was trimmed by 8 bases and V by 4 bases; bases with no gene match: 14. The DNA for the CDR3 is TGCGCCAGCAGCCTTTCCGGGTACGGGGGGAGCGATGAGCAGTTCTTC. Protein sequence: CASSLSGYGGSDEQFF.

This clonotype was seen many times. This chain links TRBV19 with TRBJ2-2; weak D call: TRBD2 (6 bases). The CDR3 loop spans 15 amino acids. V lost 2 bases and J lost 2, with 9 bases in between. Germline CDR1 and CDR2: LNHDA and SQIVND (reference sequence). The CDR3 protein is CASSIRGLNTGELFF. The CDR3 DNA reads TGTGCCAGTAGTATACGTGGACTAAACACCGGGGAGCTGTTTTTT.

CDR3 amino acids: CASSSGRDIPFGAYNEQFF. CDR3 sequence (DNA): TGCGCCAGCAGCTCAGGCCGGGACATACCATTTGGAGCCTACAATGAGCAGTTCTTC. J is TRBJ2-1 and V is TRBV4-1; tentative D call: TRBD1 (6 bases). V lost 5 bases and J lost 2, with 25 bases in between. This CDR3 is 19 amino acids long. The germline CDR1 and CDR2 sequences are MGHRA and YSYEKL.

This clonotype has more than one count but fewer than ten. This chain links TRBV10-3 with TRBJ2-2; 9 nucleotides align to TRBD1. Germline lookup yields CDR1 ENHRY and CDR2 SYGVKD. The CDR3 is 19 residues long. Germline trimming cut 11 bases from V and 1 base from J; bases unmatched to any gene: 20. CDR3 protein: CAAKQGAGSGPGNTGELFF. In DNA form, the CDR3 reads TGTGCCGCCAAACAGGGGGCGGGCAGCGGCCCAGGGAACACCGGGGAGCTGTTTTTT.

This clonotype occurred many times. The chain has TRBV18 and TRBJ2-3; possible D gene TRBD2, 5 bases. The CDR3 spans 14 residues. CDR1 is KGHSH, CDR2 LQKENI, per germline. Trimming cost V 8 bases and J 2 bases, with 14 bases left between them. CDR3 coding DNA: TGTGCCAGCCGCCTAGCCATAGACACAGATACGCAGTATTTT. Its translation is CASRLAIDTDTQYF.

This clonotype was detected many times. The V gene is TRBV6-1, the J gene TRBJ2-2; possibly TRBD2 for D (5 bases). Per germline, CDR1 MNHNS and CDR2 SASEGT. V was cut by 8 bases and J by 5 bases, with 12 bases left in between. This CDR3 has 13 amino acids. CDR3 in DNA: TGTGCCAGCGGAACTAGGTTAACCGGGGAGCTGTTTTTT. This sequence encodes CASGTRLTGELFF.

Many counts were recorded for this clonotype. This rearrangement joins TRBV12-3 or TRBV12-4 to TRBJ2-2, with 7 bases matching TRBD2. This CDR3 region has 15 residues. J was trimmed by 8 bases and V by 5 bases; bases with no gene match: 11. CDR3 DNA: TGTGCCAGCAGTCCGAAGAGCGGGATAGCAGGGGAGCTGTTTTTT. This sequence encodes CASSPKSGIAGELFF.

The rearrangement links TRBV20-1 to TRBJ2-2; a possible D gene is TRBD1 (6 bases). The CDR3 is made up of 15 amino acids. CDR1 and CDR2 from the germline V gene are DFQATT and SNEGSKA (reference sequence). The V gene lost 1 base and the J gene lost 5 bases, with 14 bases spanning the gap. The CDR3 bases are TGCAGTGCTAGAGCCTCAGGGGTCGTAACCGGGGAGCTGTTTTTT. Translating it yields CSARASGVVTGELFF.

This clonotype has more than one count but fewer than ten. In nucleotides, the CDR3 is TGTGCCAGCGGAACCCCCCCCCCAGCGGGGTCCTACGAGCAGTACTTC. Translating it yields CASGTPPPAGSYEQYF. This chain connects TRBV7-2 to TRBJ2-7; 7 nucleotides agree with TRBD2. With 8 bases clipped from V and 1 base from J, the junction kept 14 bases outside the gene matches. This CDR3 has 16 residues. The V gene's germline CDR1 is SGHTA and CDR2 FQGNSA.

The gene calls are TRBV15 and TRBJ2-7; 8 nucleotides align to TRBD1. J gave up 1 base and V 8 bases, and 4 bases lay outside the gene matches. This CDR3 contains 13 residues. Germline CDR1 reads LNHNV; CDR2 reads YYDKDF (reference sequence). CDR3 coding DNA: TGTGCCACCCGGGGACAGGCATCCTACGAGCAGTACTTC. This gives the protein CATRGQASYEQYF.

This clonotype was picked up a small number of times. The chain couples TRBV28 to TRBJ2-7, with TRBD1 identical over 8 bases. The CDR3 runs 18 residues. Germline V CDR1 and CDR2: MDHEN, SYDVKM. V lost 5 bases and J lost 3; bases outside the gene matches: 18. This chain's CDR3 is CASSDVKAPDRGFYEQYF. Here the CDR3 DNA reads TGTGCCAGCAGTGACGTTAAGGCCCCCGACAGGGGTTTCTACGAGCAGTACTTC.

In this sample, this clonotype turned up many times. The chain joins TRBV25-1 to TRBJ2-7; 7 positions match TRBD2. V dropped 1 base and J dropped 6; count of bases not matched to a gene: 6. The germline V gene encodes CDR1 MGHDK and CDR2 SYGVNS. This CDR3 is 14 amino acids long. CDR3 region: CASSESTGGTEQYF. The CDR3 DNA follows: TGTGCCAGCAGTGAATCCACGGGAGGAACCGAGCAGTACTTC.

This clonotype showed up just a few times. This chain's CDR3 is CASVPGGVREKLFF. Written as DNA, the CDR3 is TGTGCCAGCGTTCCCGGGGGAGTCAGGGAAAAACTGTTTTTT. This sequence joins TRBV28 and TRBJ1-4; a weak D match, TRBD1 (5 bases). The CDR3 is 14 amino acids. The V gene's germline CDR1 is MDHEN and CDR2 SYDVKM. The germline V and J ends were trimmed by 8 bases and 8 bases, with 18 bases remaining between them.

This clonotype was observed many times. The CDR3 nucleotides read TGTGCCAGCAGCCCCCAACAGGGTATGGGTGAAAAACTGTTTTTT. This codes for CASSPQQGMGEKLFF. The gene calls are TRBV7-9 and TRBJ1-4; D is possibly TRBD1 (6 bases). Looked up from germline, CDR1 is SEHNR and CDR2 is FQNEAQ (reference sequence). Trimming took off 5 bases at V and 7 bases at J, with 17 bases between the two ends. This CDR3 spans 15 amino acids.

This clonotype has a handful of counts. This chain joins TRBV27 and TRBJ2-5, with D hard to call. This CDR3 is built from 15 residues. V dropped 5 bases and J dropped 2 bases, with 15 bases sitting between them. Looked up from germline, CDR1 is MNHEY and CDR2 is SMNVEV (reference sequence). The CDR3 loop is CASSPWGGFQETQYF. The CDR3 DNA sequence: TGTGCCAGCAGTCCCTGGGGTGGTTTTCAAGAGACCCAGTACTTC.

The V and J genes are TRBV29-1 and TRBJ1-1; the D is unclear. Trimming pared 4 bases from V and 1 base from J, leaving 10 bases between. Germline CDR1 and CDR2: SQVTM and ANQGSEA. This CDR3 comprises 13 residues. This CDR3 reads CSVVGIPNTEAFF. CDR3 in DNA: TGCAGCGTTGTTGGGATCCCGAACACTGAAGCTTTCTTT. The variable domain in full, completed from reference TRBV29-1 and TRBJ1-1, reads SAVISQKPSRDICQRGTSLTIQCQVDSQVTMMFWYRQQPGQSLTLIATANQGSEATYESGFVIDKFPISRPNLTFSTLTVSNMSPEDSSIYLCSVVGIPNTEAFFGQGTRLTVV.